This passage covers 18 T cell receptor beta chains from one sample sequenced in a study of shared clonotypes between healthy human individuals. Sequencing used immunoSEQ multiplex PCR; TCRdb keeps in-frame clones, though not all of them. Of about 2.4 million clones listed, 80% to 95% are singletons. Sequenced input: naive CD4+ T cells from PBMCs. Subset: CD45RA+ positively selected. Source of these receptors: a man younger than 30 in good health. Some clones in this sample may be carry-over from other donors' samples.

The CDR3 bases are TGCGCCAGCAGCTTGGCGGGCAGTCGGAACACTGAAGCTTTCTTT. Its protein is CASSLAGSRNTEAFF. The V call is TRBV5-1, the J call TRBJ1-1; D not resolved. Trimming pared 0 bases from V and 1 base from J, leaving 10 bases between. The CDR3 length is 15 residues. Germline V gene data show CDR1 as SGHRS and CDR2 as YFSETQ.

V and J are TRBV4-1 and TRBJ2-2; TRBD2 might be the D (6 bases). Germline lookup yields CDR1 MGHRA and CDR2 YSYEKL. This CDR3 has 16 amino acids. V was cut by 4 bases and J by 1 base, with 13 bases left in between. Written as DNA, the CDR3 is TGCGCCAGCAGCCCCCGCAGGACTATGAACACCGGGGAGCTGTTTTTT. Its protein is CASSPRRTMNTGELFF.

The V and J genes are TRBV30 and TRBJ2-3; 10 positions match TRBD2. The V and J ends lost 2 bases and 4 bases, in that order; junction bases with no gene match: 6. Germline V lookup: CDR1 GTSNPN, CDR2 SVGIG (reference sequence). The CDR3 covers 15 residues. The CDR3 bases are TGTGCCTGGAGTTCAGGCCTAGCGGGAGCAGATACGCAGTATTTT. As protein: CAWSSGLAGADTQYF.

As to this clone: Other DNA variants within this sample encode the same CDR3. The chain employs TRBV6-1 and TRBJ1-1, with TRBD1 matching over 8 bases. The CDR3 is 14 residues long. Germline V gives CDR1 MNHNS, CDR2 SASEGT. Trimming took 0 bases from V and 4 from J; bases not matched to a gene: 1. CDR3 amino acids: CASSEARGRTEAFF. The DNA for the CDR3 is TGTGCCAGCAGTGAAGCCAGGGGGCGCACTGAAGCTTTCTTT.

The chain has TRBV15 and TRBJ1-3; D unresolved. This CDR3 contains 12 residues. V lost 4 bases, J lost 3 bases, and 4 bases lay in between. Germline V lookup: CDR1 LNHNV, CDR2 YYDKDF (reference sequence). CDR3 bases: TGTGCCACCAGCAATAGTGGAAACACCATATATTTT. This codes for CATSNSGNTIYF.

The chain recombines TRBV5-4 with TRBJ1-4; 7 nucleotides line up with TRBD1. The trim removed 2 bases at V and 6 bases at J, leaving 4 bases unmatched. Germline-derived CDR1 and CDR2 are SGHNT and YYREEE (reference sequence). The CDR3 contains 14 residues. CDR3 nucleotide sequence: TGTGCCAGCAGCTTACAGGGGATGGATGAAAAACTGTTTTTT. As protein: CASSLQGMDEKLFF.

CDR3: CASSTQQAEQFF. CDR3 nucleotides: TGTGCCAGCAGCACCCAGCAGGCTGAGCAGTTCTTC. The rearrangement joins TRBV9 to TRBJ2-1; D gene unclear. V lost 4 bases, J lost 9 bases, and 11 bases lay in between. The CDR3 runs to 12 residues. Germline loops: CDR1 SGDLS, CDR2 YYNGEE.

V usage is TRBV5-1 and J usage is TRBJ1-1; D not resolved. V lost 0 bases, J lost 7 bases, and 10 bases lay in between. CDR1 and CDR2 (germline): SGHRS, YFSETQ. The CDR3 has 13 amino acids. CDR3 sequence (DNA): TGCGCCAGCAGCTTGGGGCAGCAGAATGAAGCTTTCTTT. This encodes CASSLGQQNEAFF.

This clone was detected once. V is TRBV28 and J is TRBJ2-2, with D possibly matching TRBD2 (5 bases). Germline-derived CDR1 and CDR2 are MDHEN and SYDVKM. V gave up 2 bases and J gave up 6 bases, with 13 bases separating them. The CDR3 spans 15 residues. CDR3 nucleotides: TGTGCCAGCAGTTTACCCCCTAGCATGCCCGGGGAGCTGTTTTTT. This gives the protein CASSLPPSMPGELFF.

The J gene is TRBJ1-1, the V gene TRBV11-2, with a possible D match to TRBD1 (5 bases). The CDR3 totals 14 residues. Germline V CDR1 and CDR2: SGHAT, FQNNGV. V was shortened by 5 bases and J by 5 bases, with 15 bases between the two germline ends. The CDR3: CASSQAQGWTEAFF. The CDR3 bases are TGTGCCAGCAGCCAAGCCCAGGGATGGACTGAAGCTTTCTTT.

The gene calls are TRBV29-1 and TRBJ1-4; D may be TRBD1 (5 bases). Germline V gene lookup returns CDR1 SQVTM and CDR2 ANQGSEA. The CDR3 loop spans 12 amino acids. V was pared by 7 bases and J by 8 bases, with 14 bases between. The CDR3 here is CSAGREGEKLFF. CDR3 sequence (DNA): TGCAGCGCGGGACGGGAGGGGGAAAAACTGTTTTTT.

This rearrangement joins TRBV7-9 to TRBJ2-7; tentatively, D is TRBD2 (5 bases). Germline V CDR1 and CDR2: SEHNR, FQNEAQ (reference sequence). The V and J ends lost 5 bases and 3 bases respectively, with 20 bases between them. The CDR3 length is 16 residues. The CDR3 here is CASSPRRVARFYEQYF. The CDR3 DNA is TGTGCCAGCAGCCCTCGCCGGGTAGCGAGGTTCTACGAGCAGTACTTC.

The chain carries TRBV2 and TRBJ1-2; TRBD1 aligns across 9 bases. V lost 1 base and J lost 1; bases outside the gene matches: 4. The CDR3 contains 16 residues. CDR1 and CDR2 (germline): SNHLY, FYNNEI. The CDR3 DNA reads TGTGCCAGCAGTGAAGGGGACAGGGCCCTTAACTATGGCTACACCTTC. This sequence encodes CASSEGDRALNYGYTF.

This clone was seen just once. The chain recombines TRBV28 with TRBJ1-1; D is perhaps TRBD1 (6 bases). CDR3 length: 13 residues. The V end was cut by 5 bases, the J end by 11 bases, with 18 bases between. The germline V gene has CDR1 MDHEN and CDR2 SYDVKM. DNA of the CDR3: TGTGCCAGCAGTCCAACAGGGAGGAAGACGGCTTTCTTT. Protein product: CASSPTGRKTAFF.

This clone was seen a handful of times. This rearrangement joins TRBV5-1 to TRBJ1-5, with D unresolved. From germline, CDR1 is SGHRS and CDR2 YFSETQ. The CDR3 is 14 amino acids. Deletions cut 1 base from V and 7 bases from J, with 12 bases between. The chain's CDR3 is CASSLSAGEQPQHF. The CDR3 DNA reads TGCGCCAGCAGCTTGTCCGCAGGAGAACAGCCCCAGCATTTT.

This sequence joins TRBV6-1 and TRBJ2-7; D unresolved. CDR1 is MNHNS and CDR2 is SASEGT in the germline V gene. This CDR3 region has 11 residues. This CDR3 is CASQREYEQYF. CDR3 nucleotides: TGTGCGAGCCAGCGAGAATACGAGCAGTACTTC.

The CDR3 DNA reads as TGTGCCAGCAGCGTAGGCGAGGAGACAGGGGGGTCACCCCTCCACTTT. This gives the protein CASSVGEETGGSPLHF. The V and J genes are TRBV9 and TRBJ1-6; TRBD1 aligns across 9 bases. Germline V gene sequence: CDR1 SGDLS, CDR2 YYNGEE. CDR3 length: 16 residues. The ends lost 0 bases at V and 10 bases at J; junction bases unmatched: 8. The whole variable domain, remainder taken from reference TRBV9 and TRBJ1-6, is DSGVTQTPKHLITATGQRVTLRCSPRSGDLSVYWYQQSLDQGLQFLIQYYNGEERAKGNILERFSAQQFPDLHSELNLSSLELGDSALYFCASSVGEETGGSPLHFGNGTRLTVT.

The rearrangement joins TRBV5-1 to TRBJ2-5; TRBD2 aligns across 7 bases. CDR3 length: 16 residues. Trimming cost V 1 base and J 7 bases; bases outside gene matches: 13. Germline loops: CDR1 SGHRS, CDR2 YFSETQ. The CDR3 loop reads CASSLKREGPRRTQYF. The CDR3 DNA sequence: TGCGCCAGCAGCTTGAAAAGGGAGGGCCCGAGGAGGACCCAGTACTTC.